There are a few counts of the clone carrying this T cell receptor beta chain. Unique molecular identifiers were used to barcode this TCRbeta library. TCRdb redid the calling of the PCR reads with MiXCR, one entry per CDR3 protein. The sample lists approximately 980,000 distinct CDR3 sequences, roughly 29% occurring once. The data were taken from a study of T-cell reconstitution after alpha-beta-depleted transplantation in children. Trimming pared 5 bases from V and 1 base from J, leaving 18 bases between. The CDR3 loop spans 17 amino acids. The receptor was isolated from a boy less than two years old who had a stem cell transplant for SCID, so the T cells may come from the graft donor. The chain combines TRBV12-3 or TRBV12-4 with TRBJ2-1; D perhaps matches TRBD2 (6 bases). The sample in question was PBMCs, mostly from graft donor cells, obtained 360 days after TCRalphabeta/CD19-depleted stem cell transplant. The CDR3 DNA sequence: TGTGCCAGCAGTCCAATGGGAGGTAAAACGTCCTACAATGAGCAGTTCTTC. Its protein product is CASSPMGGKTSYNEQFF.